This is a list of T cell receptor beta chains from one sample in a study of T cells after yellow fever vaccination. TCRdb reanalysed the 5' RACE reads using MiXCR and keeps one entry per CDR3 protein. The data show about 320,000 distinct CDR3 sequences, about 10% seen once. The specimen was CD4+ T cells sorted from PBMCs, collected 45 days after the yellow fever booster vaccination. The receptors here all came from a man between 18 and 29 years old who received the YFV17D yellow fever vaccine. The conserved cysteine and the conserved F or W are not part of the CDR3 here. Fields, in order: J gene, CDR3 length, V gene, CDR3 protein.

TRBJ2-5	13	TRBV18	ASSPSTSTTETQY
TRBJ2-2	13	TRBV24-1	ATSPGTGSTGELF
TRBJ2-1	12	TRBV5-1	ASSLVQGKNEQF
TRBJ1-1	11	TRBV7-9	ASSLDGGTEAF
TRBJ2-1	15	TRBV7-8	ASSLGFGTSRANEQF
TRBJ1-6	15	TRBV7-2	ASSFQLRGRGNSPLH
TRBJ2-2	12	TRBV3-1	ASSQGSNTGELF
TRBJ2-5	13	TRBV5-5	ASSQGLAVGETQY
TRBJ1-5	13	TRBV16	ASSQLATSNQPQH
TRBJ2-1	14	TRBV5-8	ASSLFGPWAYNEQF
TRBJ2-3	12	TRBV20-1	SASPAAGPDTQY
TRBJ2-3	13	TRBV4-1	ASERGQGAVDTQY
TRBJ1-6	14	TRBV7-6	ASSNQGTSYNSPLH
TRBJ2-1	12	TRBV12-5	ASGLPSNWNEQF
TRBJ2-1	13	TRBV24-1	ATSEAGTGGDEQF
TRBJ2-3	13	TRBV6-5	ASSYSGAGKDTQY
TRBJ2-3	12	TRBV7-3	ASSSLSASDTQY
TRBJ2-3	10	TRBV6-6	ASSGQADTQY
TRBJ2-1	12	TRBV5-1	ASSLATGGLEQF
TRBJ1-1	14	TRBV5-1	ASSRAVGGLRTEAF
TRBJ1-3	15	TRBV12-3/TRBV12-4	ASTPKGTGPSGNTIY
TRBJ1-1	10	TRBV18	ASSPMTVEAF